The rows below give T cell receptor beta chains drawn from one sample of a study. TCRdb redid the calling of the 5' RACE reads with MiXCR, one entry per CDR3 protein. The table includes roughly 39,000 distinct CDR3 sequences, 15% to 20% detected once. The sample consisted of naive CD4+ T cells sorted from a lymph node. These receptors were taken from a female donor with breast cancer. Each CDR3 is given with its conserved first and last residue.

TRBV7-2	TRBJ2-6	CASSLGSGANVLTF
TRBV7-2	TRBJ2-5	CASRPGYLQETQYF
TRBV12-3/TRBV12-4	TRBJ2-7	CASSLMLSGVIGDPRTEQYF
TRBV5-1	TRBJ2-3	CASSSLSGGTSTDTQYF
TRBV7-9	TRBJ1-1	CASSSRGQGTEAFF
TRBV6-6	TRBJ1-5	CASRTADQPQHF
TRBV5-1	TRBJ2-5	CASSLGGAQETQYF
TRBV29-1	TRBJ1-5	CSASDSNQPQHF
TRBV7-2	TRBJ2-7	CASSSQGEQYF
TRBV5-1	TRBJ2-7	CASSPIGTGPYEQYF
TRBV24-1	TRBJ2-1	CATSSGSYNEQFF
TRBV20-1	TRBJ2-7	CSVSGIKHEQYF
TRBV3-1	TRBJ2-5	CASSRYSGIREVETQYF
TRBV7-9	TRBJ1-2	CASSLGEQRGYTF
TRBV7-2	TRBJ1-4	CASSLGPNEKLFF
TRBV15	TRBJ1-1	CATKGLEWTEAFF
TRBV29-1	TRBJ2-5	CSAIEYETQYF
TRBV5-1	TRBJ2-6	CASSYRQGQGGANVLTF
TRBV7-9	TRBJ1-5	CAGSRGGLGVNQPQHF
TRBV12-3/TRBV12-4	TRBJ2-2	CATLRGQGNTGELFF
TRBV29-1	TRBJ2-7	CSVATTYEQYF
TRBV7-7	TRBJ2-3	CASSLGGTGIADTQYF
TRBV7-2	TRBJ1-2	CASSQFSNYGYTF
TRBV7-2	TRBJ2-7	CASSVTSVGEQYF
TRBV24-1	TRBJ2-5	CATGDPLKETQYF
TRBV6-5	TRBJ2-3	CASSYSGTPTDTQYF
TRBV28	TRBJ2-1	CASRNSGPSNEQFF
TRBV7-9	TRBJ2-7	CASSPPSASASYEQYF
TRBV20-1	TRBJ2-5	CSAQAYREVLETQYF
TRBV7-9	TRBJ1-1	CASSRYLGGNTEAFF
TRBV2	TRBJ1-6	CASGADYNSPLHF
TRBV29-1	TRBJ1-2	CSAVRGDGYTF
TRBV7-8	TRBJ2-7	CASSIAGTSGSSEQYF
TRBV7-2	TRBJ2-2	CASSSGPLVGELFF
TRBV6-6	TRBJ2-3	CASSLGQGADTQYF
TRBV12-3/TRBV12-4	TRBJ2-1	CASSFWGGSYNEQFF
TRBV29-1	TRBJ1-4	CSVGFPGSEEKLFF
TRBV20-1	TRBJ2-1	CSASLVGNEQFF
TRBV20-1	TRBJ1-5	CSATGEVDQPQHF
TRBV4-1	TRBJ2-1	CASSQGLDNEQFF
TRBV4-1	TRBJ1-1	CASSQGVTQPGQGRAFF
TRBV7-2	TRBJ2-3	CASTDRLLGTQYF
TRBV7-8	TRBJ1-4	CASSLDGTPFTFATNEKLFF
TRBV7-8	TRBJ2-2	CASSDQGGTGELFF
TRBV5-1	TRBJ2-7	CASSLVGQGERQYF
TRBV5-1	TRBJ2-5	CASRTGTGEETQCF
TRBV5-1	TRBJ2-3	CASSLGSHEDTQYF
TRBV20-1	TRBJ1-5	CSARDLGQQNQPQHF
TRBV29-1	TRBJ2-3	CSLTRPLTDTQYF
TRBV28	TRBJ1-5	CASSSASKWGLNQPQHF
TRBV7-2	TRBJ2-7	CASSPTNGRAFIEQYF
TRBV29-1	TRBJ2-1	CSVPRPGRGPNEQFF
TRBV5-1	TRBJ2-5	CASRPGTTQETQYF
TRBV2	TRBJ2-3	CASSEGYDTDTQYF
TRBV6-5	TRBJ2-6	CASSQTGVEGGANVLTF
TRBV20-1	TRBJ1-2	CSARRGTGYGYTF
TRBV5-1	TRBJ2-1	CASSLGGGKYNEQFF
TRBV25-1	TRBJ2-1	CASTYRTEQFF
TRBV13	TRBJ2-1	CASSGTSGIFSYNEQFF
TRBV27	TRBJ1-2	CASSLTGLGYGYTF